This passage covers 21 T cell receptor beta chains from one sample sequenced in a study of T-cell reconstitution after alpha-beta-depleted transplantation in children. Unique molecular identifiers were incorporated during preparation of the TCRbeta library. MiXCR, run by TCRdb on the PCR reads, gives a single entry per CDR3 protein. The sample shows about 830,000 distinct CDR3 sequences, approximately 15% of them seen only once. This specimen consisted of PBMCs, mostly from graft donor cells, obtained 360 days after TCRalphabeta/CD19-depleted stem cell transplant. The receptors originated from a male patient aged 5 to 17 who had a stem cell transplant for acute lymphoblastic leukemia, so the T cells may come from the graft donor.

The rearrangement links TRBV20-1 to TRBJ2-1; 11 positions agree with TRBD2. The germline gives CDR1 DFQATT, CDR2 SNEGSKA (reference sequence). The J segment lost 5 bases and the V segment lost 4 bases, leaving 4 bases of the junction unmatched. The CDR3 sequence is 14 residues long. The chain's CDR3 is CSATTGLADNEQFF. The CDR3 coding sequence is TGCAGTGCTACCACGGGACTAGCGGACAATGAGCAGTTCTTC.

This chain uses TRBV12-3 or TRBV12-4 with TRBJ2-7, with TRBD2 matching 13 bases. The CDR3 is made up of 13 amino acids. The trim removed 7 bases at V and 9 bases at J, leaving 6 bases unmatched. DNA of the CDR3: TGTGCCAGCATGGGACTAGCGGGAAGAGCGCAGTACTTC. It encodes CASMGLAGRAQYF.

The rearrangement uses TRBV3-1 and TRBJ2-3; D might be TRBD1 (5 bases). Trimming took off 1 base at V and 2 bases at J, with 16 bases between the two ends. The CDR3 consists of 17 residues. Per the germline V gene, CDR1 is LGHDT and CDR2 is YNNKEL (reference sequence). The CDR3 coding sequence is TGTGCCAGCAGCCAAGGGCGGTTTGGGGCCCACACAGATACGCAGTATTTT. This codes for CASSQGRFGAHTDTQYF.

This clonotype was seen ten or more times. The rearrangement uses TRBV29-1 and TRBJ2-7, with D possibly being TRBD1 (6 bases). Germline V CDR1 and CDR2: SQVTM, ANQGSEA. V gave up 1 base and J gave up 0 bases, with 13 bases separating them. The CDR3 length is 15 residues. CDR3 sequence: CSVEGPGDTSYEQYF. In DNA, the CDR3 is TGCAGCGTTGAAGGCCCCGGGGACACCTCCTACGAGCAGTACTTC.

V and J are TRBV12-3 or TRBV12-4 and TRBJ1-5, with D perhaps TRBD1 (5 bases). Trimming removed 6 bases at V and 9 bases at J, with 12 bases between. This CDR3 is 12 amino acids long. The DNA for the CDR3 is TGTGCCAGCAGGGGGGGAAATTGGCCCCAGCATTTT. Protein: CASRGGNWPQHF.

The chain recombines TRBV13 with TRBJ1-6; TRBD1 is a possible D gene (6 bases). V was trimmed by 6 bases and J by 7 bases, leaving 16 bases between them. Per the germline V gene, CDR1 is PRHDT and CDR2 is FYEKMQ (reference sequence). This CDR3 comprises 15 residues. In DNA form, the CDR3 reads TGTGCCAGCAGAACAGGGCCGGGTATGAATTCACCCCTCCACTTT. This sequence encodes CASRTGPGMNSPLHF.

Only a few counts were recorded for this clonotype. The chain has TRBV7-3 and TRBJ2-5; D perhaps matches TRBD2 (6 bases). The CDR3 is made up of 16 amino acids. V lost 5 bases to trimming and J lost 0 bases, with 16 bases between them. Germline loops: CDR1 SGHTA, CDR2 FQGTGA. The CDR3 nucleotides read TGTGCCAGCAGCACCACTCGGGGCGGGGACCAAGAGACCCAGTACTTC. Translation gives CASSTTRGGDQETQYF.

The J gene is TRBJ1-1, the V gene TRBV7-2; weak D call: TRBD1 (6 bases). V was pared by 6 bases and J by 11 bases, with 16 bases between. The length of the CDR3 is 12 residues. Germline assignment: CDR1 SGHTA and CDR2 FQGNSA. The CDR3, as DNA: TGTGCCAGCAGTCTAAGGGGGGCGGATGCTTTCTTT. Protein: CASSLRGADAFF.

The chain links TRBV10-3 to TRBJ2-7, with 12 bases identical to TRBD2. Unmatched junction bases numbered 4, after V lost 6 bases and J lost 1 base. Germline loops: CDR1 ENHRY, CDR2 SYGVKD. The CDR3 has 15 amino acids. Written as DNA, the CDR3 is TGTGCCATCAGCATTGGACTAGCGGGATCCTACGAGCAGTACTTC. This encodes CAISIGLAGSYEQYF.

This clonotype was detected only once. This chain connects TRBV20-1 to TRBJ2-7, with D maybe TRBD2 (5 bases). Trimming removed 2 bases from V and 4 bases from J, with 18 bases in between. Germline values: CDR1 DFQATT, CDR2 SNEGSKA (reference sequence). The CDR3 spans 15 residues. CDR3 loop: CSARPSGRALYEQYF. DNA for the CDR3: TGCAGTGCTAGACCCAGCGGTCGGGCTCTTTACGAGCAGTACTTC.

In its sample, this clonotype was seen many times. V usage is TRBV29-1 and J usage is TRBJ2-7; D may be TRBD1 (5 bases). CDR1 is SQVTM and CDR2 is ANQGSEA in the germline V gene. There are 12 residues in the CDR3. Trimming stripped 2 bases from V and 4 bases from J, with 9 bases between. The CDR3: CSVEPRTYEQYF. In nucleotides, the CDR3 is TGCAGCGTTGAACCCCGGACATACGAGCAGTACTTC.

V gene TRBV18 combines with J gene TRBJ2-7, with TRBD2 identical over 9 bases. Germline values: CDR1 KGHSH, CDR2 LQKENI. J lost 3 bases, V lost 7 bases, and 10 bases had no gene match. The CDR3 is 15 amino acids. The CDR3 bases are TGTGCCAGCTTTCCCGGACTAGCGTCGAGCTACGAGCAGTACTTC. Translating gives CASFPGLASSYEQYF.

This clonotype came up many times. The chain links TRBV7-9 to TRBJ2-3; 7 nucleotides match TRBD1. This CDR3 has 13 amino acids. V was pared by 3 bases and J by 4 bases, with 1 base of the junction left unmatched. Germline V gene sequence: CDR1 SEHNR, CDR2 FQNEAQ (reference sequence). CDR3 in amino acids: CASSFTGADTQYF. The CDR3 coding sequence is TGTGCCAGCAGCTTTACAGGGGCAGATACGCAGTATTTT.

In this sample, this clonotype turned up a few times. DNA of the CDR3: TGCGCCAGCAGCCAAGATTTCCGGGACAGGGGGACCGGGGAGCTGTTTTTT. Its translation is CASSQDFRDRGTGELFF. This rearrangement joins TRBV4-1 to TRBJ2-2, with 11 bases matching TRBD1. CDR1 and CDR2 from the germline V gene are MGHRA and YSYEKL. Germline trimming cut 0 bases from V and 5 bases from J; bases unmatched to any gene: 5. The CDR3 is made up of 17 amino acids.

This clonotype was recorded a few times. The chain has TRBV10-3 and TRBJ2-7; a possible D gene is TRBD1 (5 bases). The germline V gene has CDR1 ENHRY and CDR2 SYGVKD. Trimming stripped 8 bases from V and 5 bases from J, with 13 bases between. The CDR3 has 12 residues. CDR3 protein: CAIGWTWDEQYF. CDR3 DNA: TGTGCCATCGGGTGGACATGGGACGAGCAGTACTTC.

This clonotype was recorded at least ten times. The chain is built from TRBV7-2 and TRBJ2-2, with 13 bases identical to TRBD2. This CDR3 has 15 residues. Germline CDR1 reads SGHTA; CDR2 reads FQGNSA. Trimming cost V 5 bases and J 8 bases; bases outside gene matches: 5. DNA of the CDR3: TGTGCCAGCAGCCGGACTAGCGGGAGTTTGGGGGAGCTGTTTTTT. It is translated as CASSRTSGSLGELFF.

V and J are TRBV10-3 and TRBJ2-5; 13 bases map to TRBD2. The CDR3 loop spans 15 amino acids. V dropped 10 bases and J dropped 0; count of bases not matched to a gene: 5. Per germline, CDR1 ENHRY and CDR2 SYGVKD. The CDR3 DNA reads TGTGCCACGCTAGGGACTAGCGGGAACCAAGAGACCCAGTACTTC. Its protein is CATLGTSGNQETQYF.

This clonotype was seen a handful of times. The chain links TRBV7-9 to TRBJ2-7; 8 bases match TRBD1. The trim removed 5 bases at V and 2 bases at J, leaving 8 bases unmatched. The CDR3 runs to 15 residues. Per the germline V gene, CDR1 is SEHNR and CDR2 is FQNEAQ (reference sequence). The CDR3, as DNA: TGTGCCAGCAGCCTCGCCGCGACAGGGGCCTACGAGCAGTACTTC. Protein: CASSLAATGAYEQYF. The whole variable domain, filled in from reference TRBV7-9 and TRBJ2-7, reads DTGVSQNPRHKITKRGQNVTFRCDPISEHNRLYWYRQTLGQGPEFLTYFQNEAQLEKSRLLSDRFSAERPKGSFSTLEIQRTEQGDSAMYLCASSLAATGAYEQYFGPGTRLTVT.

This clonotype was detected only a few times. The V gene is TRBV6-1, the J gene TRBJ1-6; 7 bases match TRBD1. This CDR3 is built from 15 residues. V shed 5 bases, J shed 7 bases, and the junction held 8 bases outside the gene matches. Germline values: CDR1 MNHNS, CDR2 SASEGT. CDR3 in DNA: TGTGCCAGCAGTACCCAGACAGGGACGAATTCACCCCTCCACTTT. Translation: CASSTQTGTNSPLHF.

This chain connects TRBV4-2 to TRBJ2-5, with D possibly called TRBD1 or TRBD2 (5 bases each). V was shortened by 7 bases and J by 7 bases, with 34 bases between the two germline ends. This CDR3 contains 19 residues. Germline V gene data show CDR1 as LGHNA and CDR2 as YNFKEQ. CDR3 sequence: CASTRGHSGAGNLPRTQYF. The CDR3 DNA reads as TGTGCCAGCACCCGAGGACACTCCGGGGCGGGCAATCTACCAAGGACCCAGTACTTC.

The chain carries TRBV12-3 or TRBV12-4 and TRBJ2-7, with 8 bases matching TRBD2. This CDR3 contains 13 residues. V was pared by 8 bases and J by 7 bases, with 10 bases of the junction left unmatched. For the CDR3, the DNA is TGTGCCAGCCGGGCGGGAGGCCACGAGGAGCAGTACTTC. This codes for CASRAGGHEEQYF.